This record looks at one T cell receptor beta chain sequence and its context. It lacks a known antigen. HCMV-specific IgG was detected in serum with a commercial ELISA kit to determine HCMV serostatus. Ficoll density gradient centrifugation was used to isolate peripheral blood mononuclear cells from blood. For sequencing, an Illumina HiSeq 2000 was employed. 5'RACE template switching, by which a universal primer site and unique molecular identifiers were added, was used to make TCR beta cDNA libraries. cDNA synthesis was primed from the TCR beta constant segment, followed by two successive PCR amplification steps. The authors processed their data as follows. MIGEC handled demultiplexing of the reads and grouping by UMI, while MiTCR was used to assemble and quantify clonotypes. To exclude erroneous sequences, any TCR cDNA sequence not supported by at least two reads was discarded. The tcR package was used for downstream repertoire analysis, with clonotypes matched between fractions based on CDR3 nucleotide sequence plus V segment. VDJmatch was used to annotate antigen specificity against VDJdb, with one amino acid substitution allowed in CDR3. After TCRdb reprocessed the reads, each CDR3 protein sequence was kept as one row, without DNA. It is TCRdb's table, rather than the study itself, that gives the V and J calls and clone size. The sample's records list 3,000 or so distinct CDR3 sequences. The ten largest clones represent about 30% of the sample.

The data derive from a study of T cells expressing NK-cell markers (TCRdb year 2020). General notes on the study: In sorted CD3+CD56+NKG2C+, CD3+CD56+NKG2C- and CD3+CD56-NKG2C+ T-cell subsets from eight donors, TCR beta-chain repertoires were profiled. Seven of the eight sequenced donors were HCMV-seropositive and one was HCMV-seronegative. The study sequenced eight donors, all healthy volunteers chosen at random: three men and five women. The libraries were sequenced on Illumina HiSeq 2000/2500, MiSeq or NextSeq, producing 2 x 150 bp reads. Beyond this particular receptor, the publication reports: Those dominant clonotypes were again the most abundant among CD3+CD56-NKG2C+ cells in a handful of donors, at about 28.3-60.1%. In more than 5 donors, the dominant CD3+CD56+NKG2C+ clonotypes ranked among the top 10 CD8+ clonotypes, making up about 1.0-7.5% of CD8+ T cells. Whether the expanded NKG2C-expressing T cell clones were specific for HCMV antigens was left unclear.

The sample comprised blood T cells: a sorted CD56 or NKG2C T cell subset, CD4+ or CD8+ T cells, or bulk PBMC T cells (not recorded which). The receptor was derived from a young woman in good health. Donor details come from another sample of the same person, matched by shared clones.

The CDR3 loop reads CSARGTSESNEQFF. Rearrangement joined TRBV20-1 to TRBJ2-1; TCRdb designates TRBD2, a call that cannot be tested without DNA. CDR1 and CDR2 (DFQATT, SNEGSKA) derive from the germline V gene (reference sequence). The CDR3 has 14 amino acids, counting the end cysteine and phenylalanine. The nucleotide record is missing.